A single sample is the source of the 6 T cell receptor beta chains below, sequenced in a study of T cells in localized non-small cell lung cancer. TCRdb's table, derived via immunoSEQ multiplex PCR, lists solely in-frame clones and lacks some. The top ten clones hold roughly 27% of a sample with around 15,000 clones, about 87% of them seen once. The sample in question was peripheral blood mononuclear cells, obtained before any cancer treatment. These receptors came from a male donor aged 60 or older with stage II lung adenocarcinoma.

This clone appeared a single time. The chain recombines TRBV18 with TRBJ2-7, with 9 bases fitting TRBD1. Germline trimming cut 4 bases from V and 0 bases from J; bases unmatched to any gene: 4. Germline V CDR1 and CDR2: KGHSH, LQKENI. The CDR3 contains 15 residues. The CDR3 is CASSRDRGSSYEQYF. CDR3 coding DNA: TGTGCCAGCTCACGCGACAGGGGGAGCTCCTACGAGCAGTACTTC.

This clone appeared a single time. CDR3 in amino acids: CASSLDQGSQETQYF. CDR3 bases: TGTGCCAGCAGCTTAGACCAGGGTTCCCAAGAGACCCAGTACTTC. The V call is TRBV11-2, the J call TRBJ2-5; a possible D gene is TRBD1 (5 bases). This CDR3 comprises 15 residues. Germline V CDR1 and CDR2: SGHAT, FQNNGV. V dropped 0 bases and J dropped 1 base, with 9 bases sitting between them.

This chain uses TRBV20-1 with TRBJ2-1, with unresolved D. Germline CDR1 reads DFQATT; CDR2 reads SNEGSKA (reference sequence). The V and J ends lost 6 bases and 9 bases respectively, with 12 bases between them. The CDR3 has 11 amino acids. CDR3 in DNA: TGCAGTGCCTCCCGCGCGTTTGAGCAGTTCTTC. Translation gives CSASRAFEQFF.

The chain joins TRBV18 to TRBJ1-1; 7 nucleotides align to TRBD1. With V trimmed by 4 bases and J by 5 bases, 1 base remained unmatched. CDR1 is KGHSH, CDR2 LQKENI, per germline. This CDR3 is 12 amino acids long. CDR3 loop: CASSLQGTEAFF. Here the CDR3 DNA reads TGTGCCAGCTCACTACAGGGGACTGAAGCTTTCTTT.

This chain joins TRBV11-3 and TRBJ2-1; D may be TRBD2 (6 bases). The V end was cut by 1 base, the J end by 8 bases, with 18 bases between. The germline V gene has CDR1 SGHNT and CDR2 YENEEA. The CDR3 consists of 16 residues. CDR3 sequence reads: CASSLAPGAGRYEQFF. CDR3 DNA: TGTGCCAGCAGCTTAGCCCCCGGGGCAGGGAGGTATGAGCAGTTCTTC. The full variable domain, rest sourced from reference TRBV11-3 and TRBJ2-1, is EAGVVQSPRYKIIEKKQPVAFWCNPISGHNTLYWYLQNLGQGPELLIRYENEEAVDDSQLPKDRFSAERLKGVDSTLKIQPAELGDSAVYLCASSLAPGAGRYEQFFGPGTRLTVL.

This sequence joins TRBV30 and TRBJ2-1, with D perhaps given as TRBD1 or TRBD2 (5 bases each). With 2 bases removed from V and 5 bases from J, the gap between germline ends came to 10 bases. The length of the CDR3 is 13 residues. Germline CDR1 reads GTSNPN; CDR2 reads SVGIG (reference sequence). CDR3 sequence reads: CAWSRDVHNEQFF. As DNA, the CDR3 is TGTGCCTGGAGTCGGGACGTCCACAATGAGCAGTTCTTC. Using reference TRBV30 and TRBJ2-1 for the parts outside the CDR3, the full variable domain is SQTIHQWPATLVQPVGSPLSLECTVEGTSNPNLYWYRQAAGRGLQLLFYSVGIGQISSEVPQNLSASRPQDRQFILSSKKLLLSDSGFYLCAWSRDVHNEQFFGPGTRLTVL.